Given below is one T cell receptor beta chain in context. Its antigen has not been determined. Base quality data are lacking; no much larger clone is found one base away. These data originate in a study of vaccination and CD4 T cells after COVID-19 (dated by TCRdb to the early 2020s). Background for the entire study: Convalescent patients had a positive SARS-CoV-2 result on nasal swab PCR, and of these patients, some 10 had mild disease and one had severe disease. In around 10 COVID-19 convalescent patients and a few infection-naive healthy vaccine recipients, researchers compared the spike-specific CD4+ TCR repertoire from before mRNA vaccination with the repertoire from after. In control cultures, a CEFX viral epitope pool was used as positive control, an HIV-1 Nef peptide pool was used as negative control, or no peptide was added. Post-vaccine blood samples were obtained a median of approximately 74 days after the second vaccine dose, with a range of roughly 14 to 241 days. The convalescent cohort comprised six males and four females, including two Hispanic individuals, seven Caucasians, two Asians and one multiracial person. Post-COVID blood samples were collected from convalescent patients a median of approximately 93 days after diagnosis, with a range of roughly 30 to 161 days. Overlapping spike peptide pools from SARS-CoV-2 and from the common cold coronaviruses HCoV-NL63, HCoV-OC43 and HCoV-229E were used as culture stimuli. Each participant got two doses of either the Pfizer-BioNTech BNT162b2 vaccine (n=8) or the Moderna mRNA-1273 vaccine (n=2).

General findings and caveats noted by the study authors: In convalescent patients, nearly all vaccine-specific clones (304 of 307) were found to be mono-reactive for SARS-CoV-2 spike rather than cross-reactive with common cold coronaviruses. Although the median number of SARS-CoV-2-reactive clonotypes went up from roughly 23 after infection to roughly 40 after vaccination, the increase was not significant. The number of convalescent patients in the study was relatively small, and the study did not examine early timepoints following natural infection. In convalescent patients, a median around 90% of post-vaccine SARS-CoV-2-reactive clones were detected only after vaccination, suggesting vaccine-specific priming.

The junction carries 18 bases between V and J, which are trimmed by 3 bases and 7 bases respectively. CDR1 and CDR2 are drawn from the germline V gene (reference sequence): MNHEY, SMNVEV. The CDR3 spans 15 residues, from the cysteine through the phenylalanine. This entry keeps only the CDR3 DNA: 45 bases, framed from base 1. The meaning of the sample's treatment or condition label: approximately nine-day PBMC culture with coronavirus spike peptide pools or control peptides (ViraFEST assay). To expand antigen-specific T cells with peptide pools and then pick out the expanded clonotypes through TCR sequencing, the study relied on the ViraFEST assay. The convalescent patients' positive SARS-CoV-2 PCR tests fell between March and December 2020, which was before the Alpha, Beta and Delta variants emerged in the United States. Roughly 2.1 million PBMCs per well were cultured in IMDM with approximately 5% human AB serum and roughly 9.3 IU/ml IL-2, plus 10 ug/ml peptide pools. On days 3 and 7, half of the culture medium was replaced with fresh IL-2-containing medium. Once the cells had been in culture for ten to eleven days, the EasySep CD4+ T cell isolation kit was used to isolate CD4+ T cells by negative selection. Ficoll-Paque Plus gradient centrifugation was used to isolate PBMCs from whole blood, and the isolated PBMCs were then either used fresh or cryopreserved at -140C. In general, triplicate wells were set up for every culture condition.

The library was generated by PCR. TCR sequencing of DNA from cultured CD4+ T cells used the Oncomine TCR Beta short-read assay at the Johns Hopkins FTIC core. The QIAamp micro DNA kit was used to extract genomic DNA from the cultured CD4+ T cells. Oncomine TCR Beta libraries from cultured CD4+ T cells were pooled with unique dual indexes and sequenced on an Illumina iSeq 100. The source study handled its data this way. Non-productive sequences were filtered out, and CDR3s that did not start with C, did not end with F or W, or were shorter than 7 amino acids were discarded. The MANAFEST web application identified antigen-specific clonotypes by comparing peptide-stimulated wells against reference wells and other culture wells. An FDR below 0.05, an odds ratio above 5, and a productive frequency above 0.1% in at least two of three replicate wells were required for clones to be considered positive. Cross-reactive clonotypes were defined as significantly expanded in both SARS-CoV-2 spike wells and at least one common cold coronavirus spike condition. Similarity between CDR3 sequences was evaluated in R version 3.6.1 using Levenshtein distances (stringdist) and unrooted phylogenetic trees (ape). TCRdb redid the processing of the public reads, applying fastp at Q25 and MiXCR, and retained in-frame beta chains. Rows matching on CDR3 protein sequence are summarized as one entry with the most common DNA and genes. The V and J calls reflect TCRdb's pipeline rather than the authors' work. This sample holds 13,000 or so distinct CDR3 sequences; roughly 39% were observed only once. Over 12% of the sample belongs to the ten largest clones.

Recombination linked TRBV27 to TRBJ1-1, with the D segment identity uncertain. Sequenced material: CD4+ T cells from blood, cultured in vitro. The sequence derives from a human donor who had recovered from COVID-19. The CDR3 in this case is CASSFGRAGGSEAFF. The sequenced DNA: TGTGCCAGCAGTTTCGGTCGGGCAGGAGGTAGTGAAGCTTTCTTT.